The 9 T cell receptor beta chains in this list originate from one sample, sequenced in a study of early T cells in non-severe SARS-CoV-2 infection. TCRdb itself ran the 5' RACE reads through MiXCR, one entry per CDR3 protein. In the table there are roughly 99,000 distinct CDR3 sequences, 8.5% to 14% of which are singletons. Sequenced material: whole blood. These receptors were taken from an adult who was a healthcare worker with PCR-confirmed SARS-CoV-2 infection or an uninfected control (not recorded which).

This clonotype has only a few counts. The CDR3 nucleotides read TGTGCCAGCAGTTCTGTCTGGACCACAGATACGCAGTATTTT. This sequence encodes CASSSVWTTDTQYF. The rearrangement joins TRBV6-5 to TRBJ2-3, with unresolved D. Per germline, CDR1 MNHEY and CDR2 SVGAGI. Trimming removed 4 bases at V and 2 bases at J, with 10 bases between. This CDR3 spans 14 amino acids.

This chain links TRBV2 with TRBJ2-1, with D perhaps matching TRBD2 (7 bases). The CDR3 has 15 residues. Trimming took 1 base from V and 6 from J, leaving 13 bases between them. CDR1 is SNHLY, CDR2 FYNNEI, per germline. In DNA, the CDR3 is TGTGCCAGCAGTGAAGGGGGGGCTAGCGGCAATGAGCAGTTCTTC. It is translated as CASSEGGASGNEQFF.

In its sample, this clonotype was seen many times. The chain is built from TRBV7-9 and TRBJ2-2; D may correspond to TRBD1 or TRBD2 (5 bases each). This CDR3 has 15 amino acids. The ends were cut back, 3 bases at V and 0 bases at J, with 8 bases in the middle. The germline gives CDR1 SEHNR, CDR2 FQNEAQ (reference sequence). CDR3 in amino acids: CASSFGTSNTGELFF. DNA of the CDR3: TGTGCCAGCAGCTTCGGGACCTCGAACACCGGGGAGCTGTTTTTT.

The gene calls are TRBV7-2 and TRBJ2-7; 13 positions agree with TRBD2. The V segment lost 5 bases and the J segment 6 bases; nucleotides outside the gene matches: 10. Germline CDR1 reads SGHTA; CDR2 reads FQGNSA. This CDR3 has 16 residues. The CDR3 sequence is CASSPRTSGSSGEQYF. As DNA, the CDR3 is TGTGCCAGCAGCCCGCGGACTAGCGGGAGCTCCGGCGAGCAGTACTTC.

V usage is TRBV12-3 or TRBV12-4 and J usage is TRBJ2-1; D ambiguous. The CDR3 has 16 residues. Trimming left V 6 bases short and J 2 bases short, with 17 bases between. The CDR3 loop reads CASSPPRERAYNEQFF. The CDR3 DNA is TGTGCCAGCAGCCCCCCGAGAGAACGGGCCTACAATGAGCAGTTCTTC.

Ten or more counts support this clonotype. The V and J genes are TRBV11-2 and TRBJ2-3, with TRBD2 matching over 7 bases. Per the germline V gene, CDR1 is SGHAT and CDR2 is FQNNGV. The J segment lost 4 bases and the V segment lost 1 base, leaving 5 bases of the junction unmatched. The CDR3 covers 15 residues. CDR3 coding DNA: TGTGCCAGCAGCTTAGTCGGGAGGACGGCAGATACGCAGTATTTT. This encodes CASSLVGRTADTQYF.

The gene calls are TRBV28 and TRBJ2-7; D gene unclear. Per the germline V gene, CDR1 is MDHEN and CDR2 is SYDVKM. The length of the CDR3 is 13 residues. V was cut by 1 base and J by 5 bases, with 9 bases left in between. CDR3 in amino acids: CASSLYFKNEQYF. In nucleotides, the CDR3 is TGTGCCAGCAGTTTATATTTTAAGAACGAGCAGTACTTC.

A remark on this clonotype: A much larger clone differs by one base, so this may be a read error. The chain's CDR3 is CASSPPRLAGASEQFF. CDR3 sequence (DNA): TGTGCCAGCAGCCCTCCTAGACTAGCGGGAGCCAGTGAGCAGTTCTTC. The chain recombines TRBV3-1 with TRBJ2-1; 12 bases line up with TRBD2. The CDR3 runs to 16 residues. Germline V gene sequence: CDR1 LGHDT, CDR2 YNNKEL (reference sequence). V was clipped by 4 bases and J by 9 bases; unmatched bases: 10.

This clonotype was counted ten times or more. One end of the junction fails to match germline, which may point to a read error. Here the CDR3 reads CASSPTGPKVDF. The CDR3 DNA is TGTGCCAGCAGCCCGACAGGGCCCAAGGTCGACTTC. The chain combines TRBV6-2 or TRBV6-3 with TRBJ2-5, with TRBD1 matching 7 bases. The CDR3 consists of 12 residues. Germline V gene sequence: CDR1 MNHEY, CDR2 SVGEGT.